Sequencing of this TCR beta chain was carried out in a study of T cell responses to AZD1222 COVID-19 vaccine. The V end lost 1 base, the J end lost 4 bases, and 13 bases lay between the germline ends. This CDR3 has 16 residues. Per the germline V gene, CDR1 is MNHNS and CDR2 is SASEGT. This clone was counted once. The antigen remains undetermined. Method: immunoSEQ multiplex PCR; TCRdb's copy keeps in-frame clones and lacks some. The table records around 140,000 clones, 92% of them present only once. Overall study results and limits: Possibly, clonal diversity was underestimated; donors were largely white British and included more females.

The clonotype comes from an adult in good health. J is TRBJ2-2 and V is TRBV6-1; D possibly corresponds to TRBD2 (6 bases). Here the sequenced sample was peripheral blood, taken on day 0 of AZD1222 vaccination. In DNA, the CDR3 is TGTGCCAGCAGTGAAGTCCCAACCGGGGGCACCGGGGAGCTGTTTTTT. Encoded protein: CASSEVPTGGTGELFF.